This entry is about one TCR beta chain. These data originate in a study of T cell changes during pregnancy in multiple sclerosis. Trimming removed 4 bases at V and 2 bases at J, with 13 bases between. Germline V gene sequence: CDR1 LGHNA, CDR2 YNFKEQ. The CDR3 has 15 amino acids. Assay used: immunoSEQ multiplex PCR; TCRdb lists only in-frame clones, some missing. The sample lists tens of thousands of clones; around 91% were seen once. This receptor was identified in a female donor with multiple sclerosis, enrolled in a pregnancy study. Sequencing used CD8+ T cells from peripheral blood mononuclear cells, obtained in the second trimester of pregnancy. The genes are TRBV4-2 and TRBJ2-3, with D perhaps TRBD2 (6 bases). For the CDR3, the DNA is TGTGCCAGCAGCCTGGGGACTGAACACACAGATACGCAGTATTTT. Translation: CASSLGTEHTDTQYF.